The next 30 T cell receptor beta chains were all read from a single sample in a study of cytomegalovirus exposure and HLA in healthy donors. With 60 Vbeta and 13 Jbeta primers, the PCR was carried out. Sequencing was performed with immunoSEQ multiplex PCR; in TCRdb, only in-frame clones are kept and a portion is missing. The sample has around 130,000 clones, 75% to 90% seen once; the top ten hold 2% to 2.5%. Material for sequencing was PBMCs. The receptors stem from a young man in good health and CMV-seronegative.

The rearrangement links TRBV6-5 to TRBJ2-2; perhaps TRBD1 as D (5 bases). CDR1 MNHEY and CDR2 SVGAGI come from the germline V gene. Trimming took off 3 bases at V and 4 bases at J, with 9 bases between the two ends. CDR3 length equals 14 residues. The CDR3 sequence: CASSYIRGTGELFF. The CDR3 nucleotides are TGTGCCAGCAGTTATATAAGGGGCACCGGGGAGCTGTTTTTT.

Only one count was recorded for this clone. The chain has TRBV28 and TRBJ2-1; possible D gene TRBD1, 5 bases. V lost 6 bases and J 7 bases, leaving 19 bases between the germline ends. CDR3 length: 15 amino acids. Germline lookup yields CDR1 MDHEN and CDR2 SYDVKM. CDR3 protein: CASRARVRFVNEQFF. CDR3 in DNA: TGTGCCAGCAGAGCCAGGGTCCGTTTTGTGAATGAGCAGTTCTTC.

In DNA form, the CDR3 reads TGTGCCAGCAGTGGGACAGGGGGAGGCGAGCAGTACTTC. Its protein is CASSGTGGGEQYF. The chain uses TRBV2 and TRBJ2-7; 10 bases are shared with TRBD1. Germline CDR1 and CDR2: SNHLY and FYNNEI. CDR3 length: 13 amino acids. J was trimmed by 6 bases and V by 4 bases; bases with no gene match: 3.

Concerning this clone itself: Other DNA sequences in the same sample also yield this CDR3. The chain links TRBV9 to TRBJ2-2; the match to TRBD2 covers 8 bases. The CDR3 length is 15 residues. Per the germline V gene, CDR1 is SGDLS and CDR2 is YYNGEE. The junction had 6 bases not matched to a gene; V was cut back by 4 bases and J by 4 bases. The CDR3 loop is CASSPTGGGTGELFF. CDR3 in DNA: TGTGCCAGCAGCCCTACGGGGGGGGGCACCGGGGAGCTGTTTTTT.

The chain joins TRBV4-1 to TRBJ2-7; 7 bases agree with TRBD1. The CDR3 runs 15 residues. The germline CDR1 and CDR2 sequences are MGHRA and YSYEKL. V lost 3 bases to trimming and J lost 3 bases; unmatched junction nucleotides: 8. CDR3 region: CASSHGQDGFYEQYF. The CDR3 bases are TGCGCCAGCAGCCATGGACAGGACGGGTTCTACGAGCAGTACTTC.

This CDR3 is CAISADRGEQETQYF. CDR3 coding DNA: TGTGCCATCAGTGCCGACAGGGGGGAACAAGAGACCCAGTACTTC. The chain uses TRBV10-3 and TRBJ2-5; 9 bases map to TRBD1. V trimming: 4 bases; J trimming: 2 bases; junction bases outside the gene matches: 5. Germline lookup yields CDR1 ENHRY and CDR2 SYGVKD. The CDR3 loop spans 15 amino acids.

The chain links TRBV29-1 to TRBJ2-2; 7 bases match TRBD2. The CDR3 runs to 13 residues. Germline loops: CDR1 SQVTM, CDR2 ANQGSEA. Trimming cost V 5 bases and J 1 base; bases outside gene matches: 1. The DNA of the CDR3 is TGCAGCGTTTTAGCGGGGAACACCGGGGAGCTGTTTTTT. Encoded protein: CSVLAGNTGELFF.

This chain links TRBV7-6 with TRBJ2-7; 8 bases match TRBD2. The V segment lost 0 bases and the J segment 8 bases; nucleotides outside the gene matches: 15. The CDR3 consists of 17 residues. Germline CDR1 reads SGHVS; CDR2 reads FNYEAQ. The CDR3 sequence is CASSLAQSAGGSGKQYF. CDR3 DNA: TGTGCCAGCAGCTTAGCGCAATCCGCGGGGGGCTCGGGAAAGCAGTACTTC.

To note about this clone: At one end, the junction sequence differs from germline, possibly due to a read error. The chain has TRBV7-9 and TRBJ2-1; D unclear. The CDR3 extends over 12 amino acids. Germline CDR1 is SEHNR and CDR2 is FQNEAQ (reference sequence). DNA for the CDR3: TGTGCCAGCAGCCTCCCGTACACTGAGCAGTTCTTC. Its translation is CASSLPYTEQFF.

The V and J genes are TRBV5-4 and TRBJ2-6, with a weak D call TRBD1 (6 bases). Germline V gives CDR1 SGHNT, CDR2 YYREEE (reference sequence). Deletions cut 0 bases from V and 2 bases from J, with 9 bases between. The CDR3 loop spans 16 amino acids. In DNA form, the CDR3 reads TGTGCCAGCAGCTTGGGAAGGGGGACTGGGGCCAACGTCCTGACTTTC. As protein: CASSLGRGTGANVLTF.

The chain employs TRBV28 and TRBJ2-1; tentatively, D is TRBD2 (6 bases). Deletions cut 1 base from V and 15 bases from J, with 16 bases between. The CDR3 runs to 13 residues. CDR1 is MDHEN, CDR2 SYDVKM, per germline. CDR3 amino acids: CASSLSASVSGFF. CDR3 DNA: TGTGCCAGCAGTTTATCCGCGAGTGTTAGCGGGTTCTTC.

V gene TRBV27 combines with J gene TRBJ2-7; the D gene is possibly TRBD2 (6 bases). CDR1 MNHEY and CDR2 SMNVEV come from the germline V gene (reference sequence). This CDR3 is built from 17 residues. V lost 5 bases, J lost 6 bases, and 26 bases lay in between. The DNA for the CDR3 is TGTGCCAGCAGTCCCTATCTGGCCAGCCGCGTGGGGGGCGAGCAGTACTTC. Protein sequence: CASSPYLASRVGGEQYF.

The V and J genes are TRBV6-6 and TRBJ2-3, with 8 bases matching TRBD2. Germline-derived CDR1 and CDR2 are MNHNY and SVGAGI (reference sequence). CDR3 length: 14 amino acids. V gave up 6 bases and J gave up 9 bases; unmatched junction bases: 11. The chain's CDR3 is CASSNGGLGTTQYF. In nucleotides, the CDR3 is TGTGCCAGCAGCAACGGGGGACTAGGAACAACGCAGTATTTT.

The rearrangement links TRBV27 to TRBJ2-5; no reliable D call. The CDR3 is 15 residues long. Trimming took off 3 bases at V and 5 bases at J, with 16 bases between the two ends. Germline lookup yields CDR1 MNHEY and CDR2 SMNVEV (reference sequence). The CDR3 loop reads CASSFRPSGWETQYF. The CDR3 coding sequence is TGTGCCAGCAGTTTCCGCCCCTCGGGTTGGGAGACCCAGTACTTC.

This clone was picked up one time. V usage is TRBV5-1 and J usage is TRBJ2-5, with 9 bases identical to TRBD1. This CDR3 has 15 residues. From germline, CDR1 is SGHRS and CDR2 YFSETQ. V lost 4 bases to trimming and J lost 4 bases; unmatched junction nucleotides: 8. This CDR3 reads CASSPGQGPLETQYF. The CDR3, as DNA: TGCGCCAGCAGCCCGGGACAGGGTCCCCTAGAGACCCAGTACTTC.

This rearrangement joins TRBV18 to TRBJ2-7, with TRBD1 as a possible D gene (6 bases). Germline V gene data show CDR1 as KGHSH and CDR2 as LQKENI. The CDR3 has 13 residues. V lost 2 bases to trimming and J lost 9 bases, with 14 bases between them. CDR3 DNA: TGTGCCAGCTCACCAGGGGGCGAGGGAGCGCAGTACTTC. It codes for CASSPGGEGAQYF.

This chain links TRBV5-5 with TRBJ2-1; unclear D gene. Trimming left V 2 bases short and J 6 bases short, with 6 bases between. Germline lookup yields CDR1 SGHKS and CDR2 YYEKEE (reference sequence). The CDR3 length is 12 residues. The CDR3 is CASSFSSNEQFF. CDR3 sequence (DNA): TGTGCCAGCAGCTTTTCTAGCAATGAGCAGTTCTTC.

The chain recombines TRBV5-1 with TRBJ1-2, with 7 bases that match TRBD1. Germline V CDR1 and CDR2: SGHRS, YFSETQ. The V segment lost 2 bases and the J segment 8 bases; nucleotides outside the gene matches: 15. The CDR3 sequence is 16 residues long. The CDR3 bases are TGCGCCAGCAGCTTTATCGGACAGGAAAAGGCGGGCGGCTACACCTTC. Its protein product is CASSFIGQEKAGGYTF.

This rearrangement joins TRBV9 to TRBJ1-6, with a tentative D call TRBD1 (5 bases). This CDR3 is built from 15 residues. The V end was cut by 0 bases, the J end by 7 bases, with 11 bases between. Germline CDR1 is SGDLS and CDR2 is YYNGEE. CDR3 sequence reads: CASSVATQGNSPLHF. CDR3 in DNA: TGTGCCAGCAGCGTAGCTACCCAGGGCAATTCACCCCTCCACTTT.

In this sample, this clone turned up once. The chain joins TRBV5-1 to TRBJ1-1, with a weak D call TRBD1 (6 bases). Germline loops: CDR1 SGHRS, CDR2 YFSETQ. The V and J ends lost 5 bases and 1 base respectively, with 12 bases between them. This CDR3 region has 14 residues. CDR3 sequence reads: CASSYPDRNTEAFF. The CDR3 coding sequence is TGCGCCAGCAGTTATCCGGACAGGAACACTGAAGCTTTCTTT.

This clone showed up just once. This rearrangement joins TRBV4-1 to TRBJ1-4; D gene uncertain. CDR1 MGHRA and CDR2 YSYEKL come from the germline V gene. The CDR3 is made up of 17 amino acids. V shed 2 bases and J shed 0 bases, with 13 bases lying between them. This CDR3 reads CASSQSNILATNEKLFF. The CDR3 nucleotides are TGCGCCAGCAGCCAATCCAACATCCTGGCAACTAATGAAAAACTGTTTTTT.

The rearrangement uses TRBV6-1 and TRBJ1-1; weak D call: TRBD1 (6 bases). The CDR3 contains 14 residues. Germline V gene data show CDR1 as MNHNS and CDR2 as SASEGT. V lost 6 bases to trimming and J lost 4 bases, with 15 bases between them. CDR3 residues: CASRLSGDGTEAFF. Here the CDR3 DNA reads TGTGCCAGCAGGTTATCAGGGGATGGCACTGAAGCTTTCTTT.

The chain has TRBV19 and TRBJ1-1; TRBD1 is a possible D gene (6 bases). Per the germline V gene, CDR1 is LNHDA and CDR2 is SQIVND (reference sequence). Trimming left V 3 bases short and J 1 base short, with 9 bases between. There are 14 residues in the CDR3. The CDR3 DNA reads TGTGCCAGTAGTATTCAGGGGCCGAACACTGAAGCTTTCTTT. Protein product: CASSIQGPNTEAFF.

The chain combines TRBV18 with TRBJ1-3; D remains unclear. V was cut by 5 bases and J by 4 bases, with 15 bases left in between. CDR3 size: 15 residues. Germline V gene lookup returns CDR1 KGHSH and CDR2 LQKENI. CDR3 residues: CASSTDGGRGNTIYF. CDR3 sequence (DNA): TGTGCCAGCTCAACCGATGGTGGGAGAGGAAACACCATATATTTT. The whole variable domain, filled in from reference TRBV18 and TRBJ1-3, reads NAGVMQNPRHLVRRRGQEARLRCSPMKGHSHVYWYRQLPEEGLKFMVYLQKENIIDESGMPKERFSAEFPKEGPSILRIQQVVRGDSAAYFCASSTDGGRGNTIYFGEGSWLTVV.

The rearrangement joins TRBV15 to TRBJ1-5; D is unresolved. The CDR3 extends over 16 amino acids. Per germline, CDR1 LNHNV and CDR2 YYDKDF (reference sequence). V lost 0 bases and J lost 2, with 11 bases in between. This CDR3 reads CATSRDELAGNQPQHF. CDR3 nucleotide sequence: TGTGCCACCAGCAGAGACGAGCTAGCTGGCAATCAGCCCCAGCATTTT.

The chain joins TRBV5-1 to TRBJ1-4; D remains unclear. This CDR3 is 15 amino acids long. Germline CDR1 and CDR2: SGHRS and YFSETQ. The V end lost 0 bases, the J end lost 6 bases, and 12 bases lay between the germline ends. The CDR3 region is CASSLAGSHDEKLFF. The CDR3 DNA sequence: TGCGCCAGCAGCTTGGCTGGGAGCCATGATGAAAAACTGTTTTTT.

The rearrangement links TRBV19 to TRBJ1-1, with 11 bases identical to TRBD1. CDR1 is LNHDA, CDR2 SQIVND, per germline (reference sequence). This CDR3 contains 16 residues. The V gene end was trimmed by 4 bases and the J gene end by 5 bases; junction bases not matched to a gene: 9. Here the CDR3 reads CASSNSGTGGDTEAFF. In DNA, the CDR3 is TGTGCCAGTAGTAATTCCGGGACAGGGGGAGATACTGAAGCTTTCTTT.

V usage is TRBV10-3 and J usage is TRBJ1-3; a weak D match, TRBD1 (6 bases). V lost 11 bases to trimming and J lost 0 bases, with 11 bases between them. CDR1 and CDR2 from the germline V gene are ENHRY and SYGVKD. The CDR3 totals 13 residues. The CDR3 coding sequence is TGTGCCTCGACAGGTAGCTCTGGAAACACCATATATTTT. It is translated as CASTGSSGNTIYF.

This chain joins TRBV28 and TRBJ1-4, with TRBD1 as a possible D gene (5 bases). Trimming removed 3 bases from V and 7 bases from J, with 21 bases in between. Per germline, CDR1 MDHEN and CDR2 SYDVKM. CDR3 size: 17 residues. The CDR3 DNA reads TGTGCCAGCAGTTTCGAAGGGGTATGGGGTAAAAGTGAAAAACTGTTTTTT. This translates into CASSFEGVWGKSEKLFF. Full variable domain (outside the CDR3, taken from reference TRBV28 and TRBJ1-4): DVKVTQSSRYLVKRTGEKVFLECVQDMDHENMFWYRQDPGLGLRLIYFSYDVKMKEKGDIPEGYSVSREKKERFSLILESASTNQTSMYLCASSFEGVWGKSEKLFFGSGTQLSVL.

This chain joins TRBV5-1 and TRBJ2-1, with 7 nucleotides matching TRBD1. There are 14 residues in the CDR3. Looked up from germline, CDR1 is SGHRS and CDR2 is YFSETQ. V lost 0 bases and J lost 5; bases outside the gene matches: 2. The CDR3 nucleotides are TGCGCCAGCAGCTTGGAGGGGGCCCACAATGAGCAGTTCTTC. Translation gives CASSLEGAHNEQFF.